Listed below are T cell receptor beta chains from one sample, sequenced in a study of blood T cells in healthy people across ages. TCRdb ran MiXCR on the 5' RACE reads and lists one entry per CDR3 protein. The table has roughly 1.5 million distinct CDR3 sequences, approximately 42% seen once; the top ten hold just over 4%. Material for sequencing was blood. These receptors were taken from a woman between 18 and 29 years old in good health. The CDR3 runs from the conserved cysteine through the conserved F or W. Fields, in order: V gene, D gene, clone size, J gene, CDR3 DNA, CDR3 protein. A D gene is named only where the DNA matches it firmly. Size tells how often a clone was seen (once, few, many) or the class of an expanded clone, and some rows leave it out.

V: TRBV11-2
D: TRBD2
size: NA
J: TRBJ2-2
DNA: TGTGCCAGCAGCGGTCGCGGGGGGCAGTCAAACACCGGGGAGCTGTTTTTT
CDR3: CASSGRGGQSNTGELFF

V: TRBV27
D: NA
size: NA
J: TRBJ1-5
DNA: TGTGCCAGCAGTTTAAGCACCGTCTACGGCAATCAGCCCCAGCATTTT
CDR3: CASSLSTVYGNQPQHF

V: TRBV15
D: NA
size: NA
J: TRBJ2-3
DNA: TGTGCCACCAGCATCTATTGGGGGGGCACAGATACGCAGTATTTT
CDR3: CATSIYWGGTDTQYF

V: TRBV6-6
D: NA
size: few
J: TRBJ2-2
DNA: TGTGCCAGTAGATCTCCCGACCTGGGCACCGGGGAGCTGTTTTTT
CDR3: CASRSPDLGTGELFF

V: TRBV7-9
D: NA
size: NA
J: TRBJ2-3
DNA: TGTGCCAGCAGCTTAGGGGATGATGGGGGGCACAGATACGCGTATTTT
CDR3: CASSLGDDGGHRYAYF

V: TRBV4-3
D: NA
size: NA
J: TRBJ2-7
DNA: TGCGCCAGCAGCGCCAACCGGGATTACCCTTACAATGAGCAGTACTTC
CDR3: CASSANRDYPYNEQYF

V: TRBV24-1
D: NA
size: NA
J: TRBJ2-5
DNA: TGTGCCACCAGTGGGACAGCCCCAGAGACCCAGTACTTC
CDR3: CATSGTAPETQYF

V: TRBV2
D: NA
size: NA
J: TRBJ1-1
DNA: TGTGCCAGCAGAGTTGACATGGGTACTGAAGCTTTCTTT
CDR3: CASRVDMGTEAFF

V: TRBV29-1
D: NA
size: NA
J: TRBJ2-3
DNA: TGCAGCGCGATGAATCCTAGCACAGATACGCAGTATTTT
CDR3: CSAMNPSTDTQYF

V: TRBV20-1
D: TRBD2
size: NA
J: TRBJ2-3
DNA: TGCAGTGCTAGTGGATCGAGGGACTACACAGATACGCAGTATTTT
CDR3: CSASGSRDYTDTQYF

V: TRBV9
D: NA
size: NA
J: TRBJ2-1
DNA: TGTGCCAGCAGTCCTAGGAGGCCACTGAGCTCCTACAATGAGCAGTTCTTC
CDR3: CASSPRRPLSSYNEQFF

V: TRBV6-5
D: NA
size: NA
J: TRBJ1-1
DNA: TGTGCCAGCAGCTCGGACAGAGGGCTGGCTGAAGCTTTCTTT
CDR3: CASSSDRGLAEAFF

V: TRBV29-1
D: TRBD1
size: few
J: TRBJ1-2
DNA: TGCAGCTGGGGGGACAGGACTAACTATGGCTACACCTTC
CDR3: CSWGDRTNYGYTF

V: TRBV20-1
D: TRBD2
size: many
J: TRBJ2-7
DNA: TGCAGTGCTAGAGTTCCTAGCGGGAGGACCGAGCAGTACTTC
CDR3: CSARVPSGRTEQYF

V: TRBV12-3/TRBV12-4
D: TRBD2
size: NA
J: TRBJ2-1
DNA: TGTGCCAGCAGTGCGACTAGCGGGAGTCTCATTGGCAATGAGCAGTTCTTC
CDR3: CASSATSGSLIGNEQFF

V: TRBV5-5
D: TRBD2
size: NA
J: TRBJ2-3
DNA: TGTGCCAGCAGCCAGACTAGCGGTCACACAGATACGCAGTATTTT
CDR3: CASSQTSGHTDTQYF

V: TRBV7-9
D: NA
size: NA
J: TRBJ1-1
DNA: TGTGCCAGCAGCTTAGTTGAGGGGAGCACTGAAGCTTTCTTT
CDR3: CASSLVEGSTEAFF

V: TRBV6-5
D: NA
size: few
J: TRBJ1-2
DNA: TGTGCCAGCAGTTATTCGGGGGGGGTCGGCTACACCTTC
CDR3: CASSYSGGVGYTF

V: TRBV20-1
D: NA
size: few
J: TRBJ1-1
DNA: TGCAGTGCTAGAGATAGGAGAATGAACACTGAAGCTTTCTTT
CDR3: CSARDRRMNTEAFF

V: TRBV5-1
D: TRBD1
size: NA
J: TRBJ2-7
DNA: TGCGCCAGCAGCTCTCGGACAGGGGGCCGAGTATCCTACGAGCAGTACTTC
CDR3: CASSSRTGGRVSYEQYF

V: TRBV4-3
D: NA
size: few
J: TRBJ2-7
DNA: TGCGCCAGCAGCCAAGAAGAAGACGGGGCGAACGAGCAGTACTTC
CDR3: CASSQEEDGANEQYF

V: TRBV4-3
D: TRBD1
size: few
J: TRBJ1-4
DNA: TGCGCCAGCAGCCAAAACCGGGACAGGGAAGGAAAACTGTTTTTT
CDR3: CASSQNRDREGKLFF

V: TRBV20-1
D: NA
size: NA
J: TRBJ1-1
DNA: TGCAGTGCTATTTCCGACACCAACACTGAAGCTTTCTTT
CDR3: CSAISDTNTEAFF

V: TRBV7-2
D: TRBD2
size: NA
J: TRBJ2-5
DNA: TGTGCCAGCAGCTCTCTAGCGGGAGTGGTAGAGACCCAGTACTTC
CDR3: CASSSLAGVVETQYF

V: TRBV20-1
D: NA
size: NA
J: TRBJ2-1
DNA: TGCAGTGCAACCGGGACCCGCTCCTACAATGAGCAGTTCTTC
CDR3: CSATGTRSYNEQFF

V: TRBV20-1
D: TRBD2
size: NA
J: TRBJ2-1
DNA: TGCAGTGCTAGAGAAGCGGGAGTACGTAACGAGCAGTTCTTC
CDR3: CSAREAGVRNEQFF

V: TRBV12-3/TRBV12-4
D: NA
size: NA
J: TRBJ2-5
DNA: TGTGCCAGCAGTCTTCGACTAGATCAGACCCAGTACTTC
CDR3: CASSLRLDQTQYF

V: TRBV12-3/TRBV12-4
D: NA
size: NA
J: TRBJ1-6
DNA: TGTGCCAGCAGTGTATTTAGCGGGGCGCTCCTCCACTTT
CDR3: CASSVFSGALLHF

V: TRBV18
D: NA
size: NA
J: TRBJ2-3
DNA: TGTGCCAGCTCAATAAGGGTCACAGATACGCAGTATTTT
CDR3: CASSIRVTDTQYF

V: TRBV29-1
D: TRBD1
size: NA
J: TRBJ1-1
DNA: TGCAGCGTGGAAACAGGGGTGGAGAACACTGAAGCTTTCTTT
CDR3: CSVETGVENTEAFF

V: TRBV4-2
D: NA
size: few
J: TRBJ1-2
DNA: TGTGCCAGCAGCCAAGATCAGGGTTGTGGCTACACCTTC
CDR3: CASSQDQGCGYTF

V: TRBV28
D: NA
size: NA
J: TRBJ2-3
DNA: TGTGCCAGCAGTTTTGGGACGGGACCCAGCATAGATACGCAGTATTTT
CDR3: CASSFGTGPSIDTQYF

V: TRBV5-1
D: NA
size: NA
J: TRBJ2-1
DNA: TGCGCCAGCCACTTCGACGGTGAGCAGTTCTTC
CDR3: CASHFDGEQFF

V: TRBV11-2
D: TRBD2
size: NA
J: TRBJ2-3
DNA: TGTGCCAGCAGCTTAGGTTTGGAGCGGGGGGCGGATACGCAGTATTTT
CDR3: CASSLGLERGADTQYF

V: TRBV4-1
D: NA
size: NA
J: TRBJ2-5
DNA: TGCGCCAGCAGCCAAGATGGGTTGGGGTTGGAGACCCAGTACTTC
CDR3: CASSQDGLGLETQYF

V: TRBV2
D: TRBD1
size: NA
J: TRBJ2-3
DNA: TGTGCCAGCAGTGCTCGGGACAGCGGCACAGATACGCAGTATTTT
CDR3: CASSARDSGTDTQYF

V: TRBV12-3/TRBV12-4
D: NA
size: NA
J: TRBJ2-6
DNA: TGTGCCAGCAGTTTTGCCACAGGTATGGCCTCTGGGGCCAACGTCCTGACTTTC
CDR3: CASSFATGMASGANVLTF

V: TRBV4-1
D: NA
size: few
J: TRBJ2-3
DNA: TGCGCCAGCAGCTTTCGGCGGGGAGACACAGATACGCAGTATTTT
CDR3: CASSFRRGDTDTQYF

V: TRBV6-2/TRBV6-3
D: TRBD1
size: NA
J: TRBJ2-7
DNA: TGTGCCAGCAGTTACCTCTCAGGGGGAGCCTACAATGAGCAGTACTTC
CDR3: CASSYLSGGAYNEQYF

V: TRBV12-3/TRBV12-4
D: NA
size: NA
J: TRBJ1-1
DNA: TGTGCCAGCAGTTTAGGGGGGGGGATCGCTGAAGCTTTCTTT
CDR3: CASSLGGGIAEAFF

V: TRBV7-2
D: NA
size: NA
J: TRBJ2-5
DNA: TGTGCCAGCAGCATCGGGATCAAGTACCAAGAGACCCAGTACTTC
CDR3: CASSIGIKYQETQYF

V: TRBV7-9
D: NA
size: once
J: TRBJ2-7
DNA: TGTGCCAGCAGTTCAGCCCAAGGCGGGAATGAGCAGTACTTC
CDR3: CASSSAQGGNEQYF